Shown below are 11 T cell receptor beta chains from a single sample sequenced in a study of OX40 agonist ivuxolimab in advanced cancers. Libraries were constructed by the immunoSEQ multiplex PCR assay. TCRdb obtained this table from immuneACCESS and retained in-frame rearrangements with V and J assigned. These tables miss some clones; where compared with another copy, unresolved V genes account for less than half of the shortfall, and the remainder is unexplained. This sample has fewer than 90,000 clones in its table, and approximately 80% of those were observed once. The top ten constitute approximately 1% of the sample. The sample here was CD4+ or CD8+ T cells sorted from blood, taken in a trial of the OX40 agonist ivuxolimab. Receptors originate from an adult with an advanced solid tumor such as melanoma, head and neck, liver or kidney cancer.

The J gene is TRBJ1-1, the V gene TRBV6-1; TRBD1 agrees at 8 bases. The germline V gene encodes CDR1 MNHNS and CDR2 SASEGT. V shed 3 bases and J 4 bases; nucleotides not matched to a gene: 7. CDR3 size: 15 residues. This CDR3 is CASSERDRLFTEAFF. CDR3 nucleotides: TGTGCCAGCAGTGAGAGGGACAGGCTATTCACTGAAGCTTTCTTT.

This clone showed up just a few times. The rearrangement uses TRBV19 and TRBJ1-5, with D perhaps matching TRBD1 (5 bases). The CDR3 is 13 amino acids. V lost 11 bases, J lost 5 bases, and 16 bases lay in between. CDR1 and CDR2 (germline): LNHDA, SQIVND (reference sequence). DNA for the CDR3: TGTGCCGCGTACGGGGGGTTGGATCAGCCCCAGCATTTT. Protein product: CAAYGGLDQPQHF. Looking up the rest from reference TRBV19 and TRBJ1-5 gives the full variable domain: DGGITQSPKYLFRKEGQNVTLSCEQNLNHDAMYWYRQDPGQGLRLIYYSQIVNDFQKGDIAEGYSVSREKKESFPLTVTSAQKNPTAFYLCAAYGGLDQPQHFGDGTRLSIL.

The rearrangement links TRBV28 to TRBJ1-2; D is perhaps TRBD1 (5 bases). V gave up 5 bases and J gave up 7 bases, with 14 bases separating them. In germline, CDR1 is MDHEN, CDR2 SYDVKM. This CDR3 region has 13 residues. CDR3 in DNA: TGTGCCAGCAGTCGAGACAGCTTGGGTGGCTACACCTTC. This sequence encodes CASSRDSLGGYTF.

This clone has just a few counts. The chain employs TRBV9 and TRBJ2-5, with a tentative D call TRBD1 (5 bases). Germline V lookup: CDR1 SGDLS, CDR2 YYNGEE. V lost 1 base and J 0 bases, leaving 19 bases between the germline ends. The CDR3 totals 18 residues. The CDR3 DNA follows: TGTGCCAGCAGCGTAACTTCTGCGGCAGGGTTAAACCAAGAGACCCAGTACTTC. Residues: CASSVTSAAGLNQETQYF.

The genes are TRBV5-1 and TRBJ1-2; no clear D. There are 17 residues in the CDR3. The germline V gene encodes CDR1 SGHRS and CDR2 YFSETQ. Trimming shortened V by 0 bases and J by 5 bases, and 20 bases separated the two germline ends. CDR3: CASSLGNPGGAVYGYTF. In DNA, the CDR3 is TGCGCCAGCAGCTTGGGGAACCCCGGAGGAGCCGTTTATGGCTACACCTTC.

The chain joins TRBV28 to TRBJ2-7; the match to TRBD1 covers 10 bases. Germline-derived CDR1 and CDR2 are MDHEN and SYDVKM. The CDR3 contains 13 residues. The ends lost 6 bases at V and 7 bases at J; junction bases unmatched: 6. CDR3 amino acids: CASRRQGAKEQYF. CDR3 coding DNA: TGTGCCAGCAGAAGACAGGGGGCAAAAGAGCAGTACTTC.

The CDR3, as DNA: TGTGCCAGCAGCGGGGGAGGCGCCTACAATGAGCAGTTCTTC. As protein: CASSGGGAYNEQFF. V gene TRBV5-6 combines with J gene TRBJ2-1, with TRBD2 as a possible D gene (6 bases). Germline V CDR1 and CDR2: SGHDT, YYEEEE. V was pared by 4 bases and J by 2 bases, with 10 bases between. CDR3 length equals 14 residues. The full variable domain, completed using reference TRBV5-6 and TRBJ2-1, is DAGVTQSPTHLIKTRGQQVTLRCSPKSGHDTVSWYQQALGQGPQFIFQYYEEEERQRGNFPDRFSGHQFPNYSSELNVNALLLGDSALYLCASSGGGAYNEQFFGPGTRLTVL.

The table lists this clone with a few counts. This chain connects TRBV18 to TRBJ2-3, with a weak D call TRBD2 (5 bases). Trimming took 8 bases from V and 0 from J, leaving 9 bases between them. Germline CDR1 KGHSH, CDR2 LQKENI. This CDR3 has 13 amino acids. The CDR3 DNA sequence: TGTGCCAGCACCTGGACTAGCACAGATACGCAGTATTTT. The encoded protein is CASTWTSTDTQYF.

In nucleotides, the CDR3 is TGCAGTGAGGAGGTTCGCGAGACCCAGTACTTC. Translation: CSEEVRETQYF. The chain is built from TRBV20-1 and TRBJ2-5; D might be TRBD2 (5 bases). V shed 7 bases and J shed 5 bases, with 11 bases lying between them. The germline CDR1 and CDR2 sequences are DFQATT and SNEGSKA (reference sequence). The CDR3 length is 11 residues.

This chain connects TRBV7-9 to TRBJ1-2; TRBD1 matches at 9 bases. V gave up 1 base and J gave up 4 bases; unmatched junction bases: 4. The CDR3 length is 15 residues. From germline, CDR1 is SEHNR and CDR2 FQNEAQ (reference sequence). The CDR3: CASSLGDRALYGYTF. The CDR3 nucleotides read TGTGCCAGCAGCTTAGGGGACAGGGCCCTCTATGGCTACACCTTC. The full variable domain, its missing parts supplied by reference TRBV7-9 and TRBJ1-2, is DTGVSQNPRHKITKRGQNVTFRCDPISEHNRLYWYRQTLGQGPEFLTYFQNEAQLEKSRLLSDRFSAERPKGSFSTLEIQRTEQGDSAMYLCASSLGDRALYGYTFGSGTRLTVV.

The chain joins TRBV19 to TRBJ1-5; D call uncertain. The V and J ends lost 3 bases and 1 base respectively, with 10 bases between them. Germline assignment: CDR1 LNHDA and CDR2 SQIVND (reference sequence). The CDR3 runs to 15 residues. The CDR3 spells CASSMRGVSNQPQHF. CDR3 bases: TGTGCCAGTAGTATGCGGGGAGTCAGCAATCAGCCCCAGCATTTT. The full variable domain, its missing parts supplied by reference TRBV19 and TRBJ1-5, is DGGITQSPKYLFRKEGQNVTLSCEQNLNHDAMYWYRQDPGQGLRLIYYSQIVNDFQKGDIAEGYSVSREKKESFPLTVTSAQKNPTAFYLCASSMRGVSNQPQHFGDGTRLSIL.